What follows describes a single T cell receptor (beta chain). Antigen unknown. The culture ran for approximately 10 days, and then CD4+ T cells were isolated. Vaccine administered to participants consisted of two doses of either BNT162b2 or mRNA-1273. This sample was taken from a study of vaccination effects on CD4 cells after COVID-19. Study as a whole: Samples gathered post-vaccine arrived a median of 72 days past the second dose.

The CDR3 length is 13 residues. Trimming pared 4 bases from V and 0 bases from J, leaving 9 bases between. CDR1 is SQVTM and CDR2 is ANQGSEA in the germline V gene. TCRdb keeps only in-frame clones here, not all; method: immunoSEQ multiplex PCR. The sample has just under 75,000 clones; roughly 73% are singletons. This clonotype was sampled from a human donor who received a COVID-19 vaccine. The chain uses TRBV29-1 and TRBJ1-1; no firm D call. Sample: CD4+ T cells from PBMCs cultured without peptide, taken after COVID-19 vaccination. The CDR3 bases are TGCAGCGTTGGCTTGAGTTTGAACACTGAAGCTTTCTTT. As protein: CSVGLSLNTEAFF.